The clone carrying this TCR beta chain was seen many times. Its antigen is unidentified. Read sequence stops 3 residues before the CDR3 end, and the germline J gene provides the missing end. The sample originates from a study of T cell clonality in common variable immunodeficiency. Study results and limitations: CVID patient heterogeneity limited repertoire-clinical complication correlations. Compared with controls, CVID subjects had fewer shared TCRbeta clones. CVID subjects showed higher TCRbeta clonality than healthy controls.

The repertoire was sequenced with immunoSEQ multiplex PCR; TCRdb's copy has only in-frame clones and lacks some. This sample carries 50,000 or so clones, none of them present only once. Germline V CDR1 and CDR2: SGHNT, YYREEE (reference sequence). Trimming pared 4 bases from V and 3 bases from J, leaving 11 bases between. This CDR3 region has 14 residues. Most patients and controls had Caucasian heritage. The sequence came from a person aged 18 to 70 in good health. Sequencing used peripheral blood mononuclear cells. The chain links TRBV5-4 to TRBJ1-5, with D possibly matching TRBD1 (5 bases). CDR3 sequence reads: CASSPDRDNQPQHF. Partial CDR3 DNA: TGTGCCAGCAGCCCTGACAGAGACAATCAGCCC.